The subject of this entry is one TCR beta chain. Its antigen is not known. PCR amplification relied on 60 Vbeta primers (plus 13 Jbeta primers). Here immunoSEQ multiplex PCR was the method, and the copy in TCRdb shows in-frame clones only, minus some. The sample includes some 120,000 clones, 74% seen only once; the top ten take roughly 4.1%. These data come from a study of cytomegalovirus exposure and HLA in healthy donors. The study, taken as a whole, reports: Accurate HLA-A and HLA-B prediction from TCR beta sequences was reported for most subjects.

The CDR3 totals 16 residues. The junction had 9 bases not matched to a gene; V was cut back by 0 bases and J by 5 bases. Germline lookup yields CDR1 SGHAT and CDR2 FQNNGV. This clonotype was obtained from a woman in her forties or fifties in good health and CMV-seropositive. The chain is built from TRBV11-2 and TRBJ1-1; 7 bases map to TRBD1. Specimen: PBMCs. CDR3 coding DNA: TGTGCCAGCAGCTTAGAAGAAAGGGGGCTCGGTACTGAAGCTTTCTTT. Translating it yields CASSLEERGLGTEAFF. The full variable domain, completed using reference TRBV11-2 and TRBJ1-1, is EAGVAQSPRYKIIEKRQSVAFWCNPISGHATLYWYQQILGQGPKLLIQFQNNGVVDDSQLPKDRFSAERLKGVDSTLKIQPAKLEDSAVYLCASSLEERGLGTEAFFGQGTRLTVV.